Described below is a single TCR beta chain sequence and its context. Its specificity is unknown. Clones were read by immunoSEQ multiplex PCR, and TCRdb kept only the in-frame ones, dropping some. The repertoire holds over 200,000 clones, roughly 87% seen once, with 2% to 2.5% in the top ten. The data belong to a study of cytomegalovirus exposure and HLA in healthy donors. CDR3 length equals 17 residues. The V end was cut by 1 base, the J end by 4 bases, with 17 bases between. The V gene's germline CDR1 is MGHRA and CDR2 YSYEKL. Notes on the study in general: For cytomegalovirus status, the classifier reportedly gave diagnoses with high specificity and sensitivity.

The donors were part of the validation cohort, which consisted of over a hundred subjects and was separate from the first cohort of hundreds of subjects. Sequenced sample: PBMCs. The clonotype was recovered from a woman younger than 30 in good health and CMV-seropositive. The V call is TRBV4-1, the J call TRBJ1-5; D perhaps matches TRBD1 (6 bases). The CDR3 sequence is CASSQGGSEGVNQPQHF. The CDR3 DNA reads TGCGCCAGCAGCCAAGGAGGTTCCGAGGGGGTGAATCAGCCCCAGCATTTT.